This T cell receptor beta chain was captured in a study of shared clonotypes between healthy human individuals. As for this clone: No antigen is known for it.

Overall study results and limits: Naive subsets generally had larger estimated richness than memory subsets. Deeper or shallower sequencing was expected to change how clonotypes are shared among donors.

The CDR3 loop spans 15 amino acids. CDR1 is SGHRS and CDR2 is YFSETQ in the germline V gene. Trimming removed 4 bases from V and 5 bases from J; junction bases left unmatched: 9. DNA at 150 to 250 ng, 25,000 to 35,000 T cell genomes, went into sorted-subset replicate PCRs. Data came from immunoSEQ multiplex PCR; TCRdb stores just in-frame clones and leaves some out. Altogether 2 million to 2.5 million clones are present, approximately 96% being singletons, with the ten largest covering 0.13%. From CD4+ cells came CD45RA+ naive and CD45RA-negative memory subsets. The chain joins TRBV5-1 to TRBJ2-4; 7 bases align to TRBD1. This clonotype was sampled from a man in his late teens or twenties in good health. Sequenced material: naive CD4+ T cells sorted from blood. Subset reported: CD45RA+ positively selected. Here the CDR3 DNA reads TGCGCCAGCAGCATAGAACAGGGGATCGAAAACATTCAGTACTTC. This sequence encodes CASSIEQGIENIQYF.